This is a list of T cell receptor beta chains from one sample in a study of blood T cells in healthy people across ages. TCRdb independently ran MiXCR on the 5' RACE reads; one entry per CDR3 protein. In the table there are approximately 780,000 distinct CDR3 sequences, 20% to 30% of which are singletons. This sample also appeared in a second study, on T cells of mothers and their children.

Sequenced material: blood. These receptor sequences come from a boy younger than 18 in good health. Each CDR3 is given with its conserved first and last residue. Each record gives: J gene, clone size, V gene, D gene, CDR3 protein, CDR3 DNA. A D gene is named only where the DNA matches it firmly. Some rows mark clone size as missing; the rest say once, few, many or name a class of expanded clone.

TRBJ2-2	few	TRBV5-1	TRBD2	CASSLTGTSVTGELFF	TGCGCCAGCAGCTTGACCGGGACTAGCGTCACCGGGGAGCTGTTTTTT
TRBJ1-4	.	TRBV21-1	.	CASSKIPRGPNEKLFF	TGTGCCAGCAGCAAAATCCCCCGGGGCCCTAATGAAAAACTGTTTTTT
TRBJ2-4	.	TRBV6-6	.	CASTRGETKNIQYF	TGTGCCAGCACCCGAGGGGAAACCAAAAACATTCAGTACTTC
TRBJ2-7	few	TRBV6-1	TRBD2	CASSEHQGLASYEQYF	TGTGCCAGCAGTGAACATCAGGGACTAGCGTCCTACGAGCAGTACTTC
TRBJ1-2	few	TRBV29-1	.	CSVANPQSFGYTF	TGCAGCGTCGCTAACCCCCAGTCCTTCGGCTACACCTTC
TRBJ2-3	.	TRBV19	.	CASRRVGLDTQYF	TGTGCCAGTAGAAGGGTAGGTCTGGATACGCAGTATTTT
TRBJ2-5	many	TRBV28	.	CASRRRETQYF	TGTGCCAGCAGGCGGCGGGAGACCCAGTACTTC
TRBJ1-1	few	TRBV6-5	.	CASSYSLNSLNTEAFF	TGTGCCAGCAGTTACTCGTTGAACAGCTTGAACACTGAAGCTTTCTTT
TRBJ2-3	few	TRBV3-1	TRBD2	CASSQTTSGRGDTQYF	TGTGCCAGCAGCCAAACGACTAGCGGGCGTGGAGATACGCAGTATTTT
TRBJ2-5	.	TRBV5-1	TRBD2	CASSYGTSVRETQYF	TGCGCCAGCAGTTACGGGACTAGCGTACGAGAGACCCAGTACTTC
TRBJ1-3	.	TRBV4-1	.	CASSRGGKDTIYF	TGCGCTAGCAGCCGCGGTGGGAAAGACACCATATATTTT
TRBJ2-1	.	TRBV20-1	TRBD1	CSARGNRGSSDNEQFF	TGCAGTGCTAGAGGAAACAGGGGAAGCTCGGACAATGAGCAGTTCTTC
TRBJ2-1	.	TRBV29-1	.	CSVVGTPTYNEQFF	TGCAGCGTTGTGGGGACTCCCACCTACAATGAGCAGTTCTTC
TRBJ2-5	.	TRBV20-1	.	CSVSRLKETQYF	TGCAGTGTTTCACGACTTAAGGAGACCCAGTACTTC
TRBJ2-5	few	TRBV12-3/TRBV12-4	TRBD2	CASSWASGQETQYF	TGTGCCAGCAGTTGGGCTAGCGGGCAAGAGACCCAGTACTTC
TRBJ1-2	.	TRBV6-4	.	CASSGRSGYGYTF	TGTGCCAGCAGTGGAAGGAGCGGGTATGGCTACACCTTC
TRBJ2-7	.	TRBV20-1	TRBD2	CSARGVGAGTTYYEQYF	TGCAGTGCTAGAGGGGTGGGAGCGGGAACAACTTATTACGAGCAGTACTTC
TRBJ2-1	.	TRBV20-1	.	CSASGRNEQFF	TGCAGTGCTAGCGGCCGGAATGAGCAGTTCTTC
TRBJ1-2	few	TRBV12-3/TRBV12-4	.	CASSYGRQEGYTF	TGTGCCAGCAGTTATGGCCGCCAAGAGGGCTACACCTTC
TRBJ2-3	.	TRBV4-1	.	CASSQGRATGEEDTQYF	TGCGCCAGCAGCCAAGGTCGGGCCACCGGAGAGGAAGATACGCAGTATTTT
TRBJ1-5	few	TRBV12-3/TRBV12-4	.	CASSFWVTYSNQPQHF	TGTGCCAGCAGTTTTTGGGTCACCTATAGCAATCAGCCCCAGCATTTT
TRBJ2-2	.	TRBV11-3	TRBD1	CASSARRQGASGELFF	TGTGCCAGCAGCGCCAGACGTCAGGGGGCAAGCGGGGAGCTGTTTTTT
TRBJ1-2	.	TRBV3-1	.	CASSNPAGDGYTF	TGTGCCAGCAGCAACCCCGCCGGGGATGGCTACACCTTC
TRBJ2-3	few	TRBV12-3/TRBV12-4	TRBD1	CASRLRTGSTDTQYF	TGTGCCAGCAGGCTGAGGACAGGGAGCACAGATACGCAGTATTTT
TRBJ1-6	.	TRBV10-3	TRBD1	CAIGTGENSPLHF	TGTGCCATCGGGACAGGGGAAAATTCACCCCTCCACTTT
TRBJ1-2	.	TRBV5-1	.	CASSYGDRNYGYTF	TGCGCCAGCAGCTACGGGGACCGTAACTATGGCTACACCTTC
TRBJ2-1	few	TRBV3-1	TRBD1	CASSLWQGAGNEQFF	TGTGCCAGCAGCCTTTGGCAGGGGGCCGGGAATGAGCAGTTCTTC
TRBJ2-1	few	TRBV6-1	TRBD2	CASGGLGGNNEQFF	TGTGCCAGCGGGGGACTAGGGGGGAACAATGAGCAGTTCTTC
TRBJ2-7	few	TRBV13	.	CASSSRGAHEQYF	TGTGCCAGCAGCTCACGGGGGGCCCACGAGCAGTACTTC
TRBJ2-1	.	TRBV5-1	.	CASSLGDTGRYNEQFF	TGCGCCAGCAGCTTGGGGGACACGGGGCGTTACAATGAGCAGTTCTTC
TRBJ1-4	.	TRBV5-1	.	CASRRTVNEKLFF	TGCGCCAGCAGGCGGACAGTGAATGAAAAACTGTTTTTT